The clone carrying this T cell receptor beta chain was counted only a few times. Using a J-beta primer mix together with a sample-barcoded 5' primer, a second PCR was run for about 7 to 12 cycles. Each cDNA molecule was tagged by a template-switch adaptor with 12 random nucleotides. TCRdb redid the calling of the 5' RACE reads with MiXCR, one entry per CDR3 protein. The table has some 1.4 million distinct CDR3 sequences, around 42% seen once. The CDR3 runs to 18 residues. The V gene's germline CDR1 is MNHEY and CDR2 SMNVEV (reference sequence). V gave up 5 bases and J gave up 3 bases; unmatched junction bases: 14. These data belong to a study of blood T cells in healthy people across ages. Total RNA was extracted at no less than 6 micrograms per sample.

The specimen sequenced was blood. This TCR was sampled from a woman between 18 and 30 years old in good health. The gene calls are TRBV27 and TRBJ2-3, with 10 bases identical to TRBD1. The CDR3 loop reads CASSPTGGRLVQTDTQYF. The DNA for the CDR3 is TGTGCCAGCAGTCCGACAGGGGGCCGTCTTGTTCAGACAGATACGCAGTATTTT.